Presented here are 8 T cell receptor beta chains from one specimen sequenced in a study of somatic mutations in cytotoxic T cells in rheumatoid arthritis (dated by TCRdb to about 2017). The library was generated by the immunoSEQ multiplex PCR assay. TCRdb retrieved this table from immuneACCESS and kept in-frame rearrangements only. Not all clones are present; in checked studies, unresolved V genes account for under half, and no reason is known for the remainder. The sample records thousands of clones, around nine tenths of which are singletons. The ten largest clones represent under 15% of the sample. The sample was CD8+ T cells sorted from blood. These receptor sequences come from a young woman with rheumatoid arthritis.

The gene calls are TRBV4-3 and TRBJ1-5; D gene unclear. Per germline, CDR1 LGHNA and CDR2 YSLEER. The CDR3 covers 15 residues. V was trimmed by 0 bases and J by 1 base, leaving 7 bases between them. The CDR3 region is CASSQDSGSNQPQHF. CDR3 coding DNA: TGCGCCAGCAGCCAAGATTCGGGGAGCAATCAGCCCCAGCATTTT.

The chain joins TRBV5-4 to TRBJ2-5, with 10 bases identical to TRBD1. The J call could be wrong; TRBJ2-7 is a better fit for the DNA end. Germline V gives CDR1 SGHNT, CDR2 YYREEE (reference sequence). This CDR3 spans 13 amino acids. CDR3 bases: TGTGCCAGCAGGGACAGGGGGTCTATCGAGCAGTACTTC. Translating it yields CASRDRGSIEQYF.

The rearrangement uses TRBV15 and TRBJ2-7; D not certain. With 1 base removed from V and 3 bases from J, the gap between germline ends came to 7 bases. From germline, CDR1 is LNHNV and CDR2 YYDKDF (reference sequence). CDR3 length: 13 amino acids. The DNA for the CDR3 is TGTGCCACCAGCAGAGTCTCGGTCTACGAGCAGTACTTC. Its protein product is CATSRVSVYEQYF.

This clone was recorded only once. J is TRBJ2-7 and V is TRBV6-1, with 9 bases that match TRBD1. The V gene end was trimmed by 10 bases and the J gene end by 1 base; junction bases not matched to a gene: 5. The germline gives CDR1 MNHNS, CDR2 SASEGT. The CDR3 consists of 13 residues. CDR3 in amino acids: CAIPGQGSYEQYF. The DNA of the CDR3 is TGTGCCATCCCGGGACAGGGTTCCTACGAGCAGTACTTC.

This clone was picked up one time. The CDR3 is CASSGGQQLNTGELFF. CDR3 coding DNA: TGTGCCAGCAGCGGTGGACAGCAACTTAACACCGGGGAGCTGTTTTTT. This rearrangement joins TRBV5-5 to TRBJ2-2; tentatively, D is TRBD1 (6 bases). V lost 4 bases, J lost 2 bases, and 15 bases lay in between. The CDR3 covers 16 residues. Per the germline V gene, CDR1 is SGHKS and CDR2 is YYEKEE (reference sequence).

V usage is TRBV6-1 and J usage is TRBJ1-1, with D uncertain. Trimming left V 5 bases short and J 0 bases short, with 7 bases between. CDR1 is MNHNS and CDR2 is SASEGT in the germline V gene. This CDR3 has 13 amino acids. The CDR3 DNA reads as TGTGCCAGCAGTTCGGTAGTGAACACTGAAGCTTTCTTT. This codes for CASSSVVNTEAFF.

This chain links TRBV10-3 with TRBJ1-6; TRBD1 matches 7 bases. J gave up 1 base and V 3 bases, and 12 bases lay outside the gene matches. This CDR3 is built from 19 residues. Germline V gene sequence: CDR1 ENHRY, CDR2 SYGVKD. The CDR3 region is CAISETGTAHSSYNSPLHF. The DNA for the CDR3 is TGTGCCATCAGTGAAACCGGGACAGCCCACTCATCCTATAATTCACCCCTCCACTTT.

The chain carries TRBV19 and TRBJ2-1; 7 bases are a match to TRBD1. The CDR3 loop spans 14 amino acids. J lost 8 bases, V lost 3 bases, and 7 bases had no gene match. The V gene's germline CDR1 is LNHDA and CDR2 SQIVND (reference sequence). CDR3 amino acids: CASSIDRVVDEQFF. CDR3 nucleotides: TGTGCCAGTAGTATCGACAGGGTGGTAGATGAGCAGTTCTTC.